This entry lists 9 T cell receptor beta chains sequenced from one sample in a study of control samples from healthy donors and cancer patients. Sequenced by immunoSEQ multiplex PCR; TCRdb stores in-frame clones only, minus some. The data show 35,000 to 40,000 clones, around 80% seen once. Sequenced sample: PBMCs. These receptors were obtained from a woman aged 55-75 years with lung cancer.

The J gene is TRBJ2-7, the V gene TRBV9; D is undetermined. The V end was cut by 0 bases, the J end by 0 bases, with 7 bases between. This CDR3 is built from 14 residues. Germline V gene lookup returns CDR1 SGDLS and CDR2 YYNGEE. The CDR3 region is CASSVDQYSYEQYF. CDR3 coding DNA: TGTGCCAGCAGCGTAGATCAGTACTCCTACGAGCAGTACTTC.

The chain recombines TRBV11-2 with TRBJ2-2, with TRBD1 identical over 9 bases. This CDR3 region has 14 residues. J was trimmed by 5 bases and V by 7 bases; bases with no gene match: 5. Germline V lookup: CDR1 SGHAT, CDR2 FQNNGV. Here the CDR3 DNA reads TGTGCCAGCATCCTGGGACAGGGAACCGGGGAGCTGTTTTTT. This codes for CASILGQGTGELFF.

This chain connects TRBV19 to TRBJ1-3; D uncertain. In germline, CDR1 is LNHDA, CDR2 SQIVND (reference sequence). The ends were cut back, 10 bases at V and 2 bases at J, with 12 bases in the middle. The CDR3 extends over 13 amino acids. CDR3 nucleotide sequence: TGTGCCACATTGGGAAAACCTGGAAACACCATATATTTT. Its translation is CATLGKPGNTIYF.

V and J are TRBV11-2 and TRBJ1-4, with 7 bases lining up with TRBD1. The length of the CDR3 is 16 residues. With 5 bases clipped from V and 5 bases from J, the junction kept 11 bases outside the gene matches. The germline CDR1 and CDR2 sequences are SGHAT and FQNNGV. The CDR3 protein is CASSPRLQGSNEKLFF. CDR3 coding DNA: TGTGCCAGCAGCCCAAGACTACAGGGGTCAAATGAAAAACTGTTTTTT.

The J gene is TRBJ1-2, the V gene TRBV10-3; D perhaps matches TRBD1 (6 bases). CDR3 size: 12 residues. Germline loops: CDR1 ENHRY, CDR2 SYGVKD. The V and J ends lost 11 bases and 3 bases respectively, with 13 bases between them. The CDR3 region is CASQGEDYGYTF. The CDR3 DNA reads TGTGCCTCACAGGGTGAGGACTATGGCTACACCTTC.

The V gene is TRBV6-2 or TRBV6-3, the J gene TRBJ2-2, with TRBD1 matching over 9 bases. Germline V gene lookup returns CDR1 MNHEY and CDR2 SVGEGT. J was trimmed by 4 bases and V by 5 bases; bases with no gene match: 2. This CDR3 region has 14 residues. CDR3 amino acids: CASSTTGGTGELFF. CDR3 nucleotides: TGTGCCAGCAGTACGACAGGGGGCACCGGGGAGCTGTTTTTT.

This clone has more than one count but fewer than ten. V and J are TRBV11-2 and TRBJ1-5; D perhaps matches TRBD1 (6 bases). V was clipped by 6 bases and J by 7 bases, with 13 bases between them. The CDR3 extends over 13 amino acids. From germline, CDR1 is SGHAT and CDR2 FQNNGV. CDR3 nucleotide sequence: TGTGCCAGCAGTACGGTGGGGGGCCAGCCCCAGCATTTT. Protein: CASSTVGGQPQHF.

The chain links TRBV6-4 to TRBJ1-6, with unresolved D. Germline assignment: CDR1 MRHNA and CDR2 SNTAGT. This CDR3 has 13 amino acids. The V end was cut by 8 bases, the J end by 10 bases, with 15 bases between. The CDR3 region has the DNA TGTGCCAGCTCTCAAAGAGTAGGGTCACCCCTCCACTTT. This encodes CASSQRVGSPLHF.

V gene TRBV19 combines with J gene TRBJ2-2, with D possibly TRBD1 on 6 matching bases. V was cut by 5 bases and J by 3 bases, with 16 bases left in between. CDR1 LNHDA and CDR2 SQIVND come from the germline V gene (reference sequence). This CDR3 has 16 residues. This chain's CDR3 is CASSSQGIVYTGELFF. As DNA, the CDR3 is TGTGCCAGTAGTTCGCAGGGGATCGTTTACACCGGGGAGCTGTTTTTT. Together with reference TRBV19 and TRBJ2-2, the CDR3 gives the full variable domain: DGGITQSPKYLFRKEGQNVTLSCEQNLNHDAMYWYRQDPGQGLRLIYYSQIVNDFQKGDIAEGYSVSREKKESFPLTVTSAQKNPTAFYLCASSSQGIVYTGELFFGEGSRLTVL.